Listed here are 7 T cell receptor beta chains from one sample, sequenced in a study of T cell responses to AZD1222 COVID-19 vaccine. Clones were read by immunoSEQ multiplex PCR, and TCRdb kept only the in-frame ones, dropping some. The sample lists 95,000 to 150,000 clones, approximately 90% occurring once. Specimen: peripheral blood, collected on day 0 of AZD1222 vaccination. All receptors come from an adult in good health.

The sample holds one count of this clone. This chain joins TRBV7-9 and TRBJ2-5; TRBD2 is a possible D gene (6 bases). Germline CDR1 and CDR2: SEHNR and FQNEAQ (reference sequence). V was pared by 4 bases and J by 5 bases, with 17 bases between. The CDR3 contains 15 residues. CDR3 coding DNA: TGTGCCAGCAGCTGGGACTTAATGATTGGGGAGACCCAGTACTTC. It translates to CASSWDLMIGETQYF.

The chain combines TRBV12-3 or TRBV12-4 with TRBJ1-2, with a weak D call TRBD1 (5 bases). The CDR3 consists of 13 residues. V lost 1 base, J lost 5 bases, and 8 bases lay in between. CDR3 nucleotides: TGTGCCAGCAGTTTAGACAGACAGTATGGCTACACCTTC. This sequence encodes CASSLDRQYGYTF.

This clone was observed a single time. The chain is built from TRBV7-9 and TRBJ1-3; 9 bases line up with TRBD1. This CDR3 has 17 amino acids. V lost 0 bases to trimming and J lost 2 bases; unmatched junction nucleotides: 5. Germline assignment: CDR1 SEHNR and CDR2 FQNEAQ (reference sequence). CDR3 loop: CASSLAEGTGTGNTIYF. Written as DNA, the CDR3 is TGTGCCAGCAGCTTAGCGGAAGGGACAGGGACTGGAAACACCATATATTTT.

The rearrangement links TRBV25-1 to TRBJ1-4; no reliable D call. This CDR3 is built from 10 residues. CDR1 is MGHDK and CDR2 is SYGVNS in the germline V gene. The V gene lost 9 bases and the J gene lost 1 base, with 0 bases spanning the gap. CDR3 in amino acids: CARTNEKLFF. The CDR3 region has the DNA TGTGCCAGAACTAATGAAAAACTGTTTTTT.

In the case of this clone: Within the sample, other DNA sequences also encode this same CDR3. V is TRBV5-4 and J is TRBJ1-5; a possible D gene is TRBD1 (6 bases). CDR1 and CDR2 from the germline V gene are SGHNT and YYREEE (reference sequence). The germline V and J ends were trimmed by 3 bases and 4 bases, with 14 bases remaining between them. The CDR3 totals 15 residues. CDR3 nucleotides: TGTGCCAGCAGCTCTGGAGGGGGAGGGAATCAGCCCCAGCATTTT. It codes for CASSSGGGGNQPQHF.

CDR3: CASSLGINQPQHF. The CDR3 bases are TGTGCCAGCAGTTTAGGAATCAATCAGCCCCAGCATTTT. V and J are TRBV28 and TRBJ1-5; no clear D gene. The germline V gene encodes CDR1 MDHEN and CDR2 SYDVKM. Trimming cost V 2 bases and J 3 bases, with 5 bases left between them. This CDR3 contains 13 residues.

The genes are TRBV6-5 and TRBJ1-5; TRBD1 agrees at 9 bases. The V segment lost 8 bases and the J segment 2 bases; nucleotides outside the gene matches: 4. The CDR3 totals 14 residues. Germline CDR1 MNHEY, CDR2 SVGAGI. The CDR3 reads CASERDRGNQPQHF. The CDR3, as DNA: TGTGCCAGCGAGAGGGACAGGGGCAATCAGCCCCAGCATTTT.